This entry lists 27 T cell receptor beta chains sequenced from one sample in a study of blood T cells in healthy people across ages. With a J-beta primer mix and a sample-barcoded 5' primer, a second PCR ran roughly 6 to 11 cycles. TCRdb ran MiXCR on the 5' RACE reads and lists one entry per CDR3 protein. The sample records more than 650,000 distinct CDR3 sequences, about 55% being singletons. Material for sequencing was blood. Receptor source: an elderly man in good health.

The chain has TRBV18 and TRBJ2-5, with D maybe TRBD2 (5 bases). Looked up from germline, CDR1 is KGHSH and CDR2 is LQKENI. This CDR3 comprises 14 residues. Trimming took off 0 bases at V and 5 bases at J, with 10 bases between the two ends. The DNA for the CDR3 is TGTGCCAGCTCACCACCAGGAGGATGGGAGACCCAGTACTTC. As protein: CASSPPGGWETQYF. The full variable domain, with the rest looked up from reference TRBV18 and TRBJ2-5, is NAGVMQNPRHLVRRRGQEARLRCSPMKGHSHVYWYRQLPEEGLKFMVYLQKENIIDESGMPKERFSAEFPKEGPSILRIQQVVRGDSAAYFCASSPPGGWETQYFGPGTRLLVL.

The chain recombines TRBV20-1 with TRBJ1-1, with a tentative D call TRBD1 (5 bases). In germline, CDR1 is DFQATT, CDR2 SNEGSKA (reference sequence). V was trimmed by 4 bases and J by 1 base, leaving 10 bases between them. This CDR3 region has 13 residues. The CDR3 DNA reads TGCAGTGCTAAAACAGGTACGAACACTGAAGCTTTCTTT. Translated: CSAKTGTNTEAFF.

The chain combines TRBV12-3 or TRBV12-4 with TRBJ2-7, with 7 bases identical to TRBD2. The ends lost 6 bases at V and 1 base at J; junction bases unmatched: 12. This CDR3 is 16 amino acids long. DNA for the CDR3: TGTGCCAGCAGCTCCGACCTAGCGGCTGTTTCCTACGAGCAGTACTTC. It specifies CASSSDLAAVSYEQYF.

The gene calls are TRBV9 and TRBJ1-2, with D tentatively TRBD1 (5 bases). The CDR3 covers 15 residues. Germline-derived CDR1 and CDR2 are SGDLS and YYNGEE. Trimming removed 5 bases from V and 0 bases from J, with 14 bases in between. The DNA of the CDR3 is TGTGCCAGCAGTGACAGTACTGAAGCTAACTATGGCTACACCTTC. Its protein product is CASSDSTEANYGYTF.

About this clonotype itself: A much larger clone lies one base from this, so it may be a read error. CDR3: CASSPQETGLAGGPRDAYF. The CDR3 nucleotides are TGTGCCAGCAGCCCACAAGAGACGGGACTAGCGGGAGGGCCGCGAGACGCGTATTTT. V usage is TRBV3-1 and J usage is TRBJ2-3; 16 nucleotides line up with TRBD2. Germline CDR1 reads LGHDT; CDR2 reads YNNKEL (reference sequence). This CDR3 has 19 residues. Unmatched junction bases numbered 21, after V lost 4 bases and J lost 14 bases.

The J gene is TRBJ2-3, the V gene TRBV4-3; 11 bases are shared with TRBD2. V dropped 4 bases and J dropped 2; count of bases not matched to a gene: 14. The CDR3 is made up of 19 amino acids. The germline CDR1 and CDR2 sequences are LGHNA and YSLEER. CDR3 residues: CASSPYLPGLAAVTDTQYF. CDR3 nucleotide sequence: TGCGCCAGCAGCCCTTACCTACCGGGACTAGCGGCGGTCACAGATACGCAGTATTTT.

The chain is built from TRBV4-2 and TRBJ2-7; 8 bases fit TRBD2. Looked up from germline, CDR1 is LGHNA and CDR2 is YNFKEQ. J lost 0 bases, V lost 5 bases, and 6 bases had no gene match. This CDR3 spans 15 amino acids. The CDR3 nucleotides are TGTGCCAGCAGCGTACGAAGCGGGGGCTCCTACGAGCAGTACTTC. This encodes CASSVRSGGSYEQYF.

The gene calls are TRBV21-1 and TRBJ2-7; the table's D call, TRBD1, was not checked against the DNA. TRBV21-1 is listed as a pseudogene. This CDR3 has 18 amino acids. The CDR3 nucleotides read TGTGCCAGCAGCAAAGGGGACAGGGGCTCGGTAAGCTCCTACGAGCAGTACTTC. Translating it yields CASSKGDRGSVSSYEQYF.

This chain's CDR3 is CAINPGQGESNEQYF. The CDR3 DNA reads TGTGCCATCAACCCGGGACAGGGAGAATCGAATGAGCAGTACTTC. The chain uses TRBV10-3 and TRBJ2-5, with 9 bases fitting TRBD1. CDR3 length equals 15 residues. CDR1 ENHRY and CDR2 SYGVKD come from the germline V gene. V lost 7 bases, J lost 11 bases, and 17 bases stayed unmatched.

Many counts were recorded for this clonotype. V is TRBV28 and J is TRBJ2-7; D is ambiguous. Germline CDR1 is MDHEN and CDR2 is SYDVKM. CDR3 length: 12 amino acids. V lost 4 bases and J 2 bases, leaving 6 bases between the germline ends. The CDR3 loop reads CASSSPPYEQYF. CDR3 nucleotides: TGTGCCAGCAGTTCCCCCCCCTACGAGCAGTACTTC.

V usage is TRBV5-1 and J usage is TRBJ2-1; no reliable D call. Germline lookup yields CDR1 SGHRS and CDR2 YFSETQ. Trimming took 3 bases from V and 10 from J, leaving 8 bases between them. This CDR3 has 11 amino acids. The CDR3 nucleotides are TGCGCCAGCAGCTATTCACAGGAGCAGTTCTTC. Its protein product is CASSYSQEQFF.

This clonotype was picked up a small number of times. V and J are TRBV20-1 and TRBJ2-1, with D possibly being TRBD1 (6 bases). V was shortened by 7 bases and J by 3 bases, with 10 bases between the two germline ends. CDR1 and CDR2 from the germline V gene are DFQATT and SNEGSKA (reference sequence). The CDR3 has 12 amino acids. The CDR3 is CSGRDNYNEQFF. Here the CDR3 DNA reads TGCAGTGGCAGGGACAACTACAATGAGCAGTTCTTC.

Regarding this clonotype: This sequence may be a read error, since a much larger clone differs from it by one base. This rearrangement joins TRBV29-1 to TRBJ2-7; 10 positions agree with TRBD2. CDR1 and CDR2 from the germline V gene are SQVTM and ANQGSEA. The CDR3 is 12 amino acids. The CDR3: CGVGLAGVEQYF. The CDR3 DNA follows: TGCGGCGTTGGGCTAGCGGGAGTTGAGCAGTACTTC.

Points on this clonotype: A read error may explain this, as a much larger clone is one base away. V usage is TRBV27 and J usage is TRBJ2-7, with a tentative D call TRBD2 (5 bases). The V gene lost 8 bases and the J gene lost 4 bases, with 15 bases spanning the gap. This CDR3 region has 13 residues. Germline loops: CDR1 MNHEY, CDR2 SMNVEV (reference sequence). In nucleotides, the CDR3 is TGTGCCAGCGATGTTGACTATGAATACGAGCAGTACTTC. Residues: CASDVDYEYEQYF.

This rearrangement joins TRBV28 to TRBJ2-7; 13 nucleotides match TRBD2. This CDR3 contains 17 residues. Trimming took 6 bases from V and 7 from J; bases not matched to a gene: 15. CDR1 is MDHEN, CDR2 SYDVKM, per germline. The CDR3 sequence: CASSGLAGASSYNEQYF. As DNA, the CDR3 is TGTGCCAGCAGCGGACTAGCGGGAGCAAGCTCCTACAATGAGCAGTACTTC.

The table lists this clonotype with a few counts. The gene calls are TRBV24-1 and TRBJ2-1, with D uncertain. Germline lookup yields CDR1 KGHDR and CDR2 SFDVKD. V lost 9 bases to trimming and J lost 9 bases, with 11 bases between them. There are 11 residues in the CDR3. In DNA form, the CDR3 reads TGTGCCACCTCTTCCCTCGTTGAGCAGTTCTTC. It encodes CATSSLVEQFF.

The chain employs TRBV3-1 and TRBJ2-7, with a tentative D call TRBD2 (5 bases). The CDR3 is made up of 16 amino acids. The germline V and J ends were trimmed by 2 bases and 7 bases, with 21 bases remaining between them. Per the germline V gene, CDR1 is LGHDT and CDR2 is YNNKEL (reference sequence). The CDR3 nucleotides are TGTGCCAGCAGCCAACAACTTCCTAGCTCCTACAATGAGCAGTACTTC. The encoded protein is CASSQQLPSSYNEQYF.

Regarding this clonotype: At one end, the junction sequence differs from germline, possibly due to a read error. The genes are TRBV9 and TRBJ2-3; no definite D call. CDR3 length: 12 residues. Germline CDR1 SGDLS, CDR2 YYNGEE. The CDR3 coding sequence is TGTGCCAGCAGCGTAGTTGGTCACACGCGGTATTTT. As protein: CASSVVGHTRYF.

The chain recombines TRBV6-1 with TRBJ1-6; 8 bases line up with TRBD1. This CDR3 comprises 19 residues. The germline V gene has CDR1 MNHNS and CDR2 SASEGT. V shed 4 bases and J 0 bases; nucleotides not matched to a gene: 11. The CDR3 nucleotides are TGTGCCAGCAGTGGGGGACAGGAAAATCCCAGCTCCTATAATTCACCCCTCCACTTT. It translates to CASSGGQENPSSYNSPLHF.

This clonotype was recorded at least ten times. For the CDR3, the DNA is TGTGCCAGCAGCCAAGCCGGAACTAGCGGGGCCTCCTACGAGCAGTACTTC. This encodes CASSQAGTSGASYEQYF. The chain uses TRBV4-2 and TRBJ2-7, with TRBD2 identical over 10 bases. The CDR3 is made up of 17 amino acids. Germline V gene data show CDR1 as LGHNA and CDR2 as YNFKEQ. With 1 base clipped from V and 0 bases from J, the junction kept 6 bases outside the gene matches.

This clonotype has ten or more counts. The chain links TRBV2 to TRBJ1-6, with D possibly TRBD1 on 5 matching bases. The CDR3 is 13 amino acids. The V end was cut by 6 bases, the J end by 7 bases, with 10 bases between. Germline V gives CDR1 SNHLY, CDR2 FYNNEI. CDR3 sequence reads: CASRAGPNSPLHF. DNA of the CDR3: TGTGCCAGCAGGGCGGGACCGAATTCACCCCTCCACTTT.

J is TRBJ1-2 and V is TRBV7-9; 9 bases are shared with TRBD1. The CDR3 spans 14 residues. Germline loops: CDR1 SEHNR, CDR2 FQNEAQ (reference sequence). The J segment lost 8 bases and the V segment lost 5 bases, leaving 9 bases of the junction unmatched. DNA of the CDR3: TGTGCCAGCAGCCCCCAGACAGGGGGGCGCGGCTACACCTTC. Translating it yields CASSPQTGGRGYTF. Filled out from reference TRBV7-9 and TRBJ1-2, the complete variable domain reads DTGVSQNPRHKITKRGQNVTFRCDPISEHNRLYWYRQTLGQGPEFLTYFQNEAQLEKSRLLSDRFSAERPKGSFSTLEIQRTEQGDSAMYLCASSPQTGGRGYTFGSGTRLTVV.

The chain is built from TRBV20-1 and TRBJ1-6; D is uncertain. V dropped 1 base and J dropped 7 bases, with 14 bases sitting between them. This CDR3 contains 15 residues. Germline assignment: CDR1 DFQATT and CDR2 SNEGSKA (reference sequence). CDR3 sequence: CSARVGSVDNSPLHF. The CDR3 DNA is TGCAGTGCTAGAGTGGGCTCAGTGGACAATTCACCCCTCCACTTT.

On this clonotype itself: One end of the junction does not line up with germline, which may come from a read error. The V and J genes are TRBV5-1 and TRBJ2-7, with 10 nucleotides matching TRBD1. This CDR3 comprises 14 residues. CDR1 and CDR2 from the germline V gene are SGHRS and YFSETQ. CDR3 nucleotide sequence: TGTGCCAGCAGTTCGGGACAGGGGCTGTACGAGCAGTACTTC. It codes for CASSSGQGLYEQYF.

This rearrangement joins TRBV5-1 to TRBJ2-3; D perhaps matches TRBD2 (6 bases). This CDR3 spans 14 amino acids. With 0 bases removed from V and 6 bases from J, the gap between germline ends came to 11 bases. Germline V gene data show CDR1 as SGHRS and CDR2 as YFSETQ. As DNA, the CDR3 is TGCGCCAGCAGCTTGGCACTAGCTTATGATACGCAGTATTTT. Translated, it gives CASSLALAYDTQYF.

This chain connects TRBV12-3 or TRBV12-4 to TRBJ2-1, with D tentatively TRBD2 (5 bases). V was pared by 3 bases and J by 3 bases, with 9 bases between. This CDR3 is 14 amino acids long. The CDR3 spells CASSFRRDYNEQFF. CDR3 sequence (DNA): TGTGCCAGCAGTTTCCGACGGGACTACAATGAGCAGTTCTTC.

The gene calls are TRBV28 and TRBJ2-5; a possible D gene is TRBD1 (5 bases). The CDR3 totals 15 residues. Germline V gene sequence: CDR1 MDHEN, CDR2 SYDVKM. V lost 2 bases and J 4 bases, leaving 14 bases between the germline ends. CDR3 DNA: TGTGCCAGCAGTTTACGAGGTTGGGGCCGAGAGACCCAGTACTTC. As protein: CASSLRGWGRETQYF.